These 21 T cell receptor beta chains were all obtained from the same sample, sequenced in a study of T cell responses to AZD1222 COVID-19 vaccine. Clones were read by immunoSEQ multiplex PCR, and TCRdb kept only the in-frame ones, dropping some. Of 94,000 or so clones in the sample, roughly 87% were seen once. Sample: peripheral blood, taken on day 0 of AZD1222 vaccination. Receptor source: an adult in good health.

V gene TRBV9 combines with J gene TRBJ1-2; no clear D. This CDR3 has 13 amino acids. The V end was cut by 3 bases, the J end by 7 bases, with 13 bases between. Germline V gene sequence: CDR1 SGDLS, CDR2 YYNGEE. The CDR3 DNA follows: TGTGCCAGCAGCGCGAACGGGGATTCTGGCTACACCTTC. It yields the protein CASSANGDSGYTF. Full variable domain (remainder filled in from reference TRBV9 and TRBJ1-2): DSGVTQTPKHLITATGQRVTLRCSPRSGDLSVYWYQQSLDQGLQFLIQYYNGEERAKGNILERFSAQQFPDLHSELNLSSLELGDSALYFCASSANGDSGYTFGSGTRLTVV.

The rearrangement uses TRBV11-2 and TRBJ2-7, with D unresolved. V lost 5 bases to trimming and J lost 1 base, with 15 bases between them. The CDR3 loop spans 15 amino acids. Germline values: CDR1 SGHAT, CDR2 FQNNGV. The CDR3 DNA follows: TGTGCCAGCAGCCTCCTGACGGTGATATCCTACGAGCAGTACTTC. Amino acid sequence: CASSLLTVISYEQYF.

The V gene is TRBV4-2, the J gene TRBJ1-1; D ambiguous. Germline V lookup: CDR1 LGHNA, CDR2 YNFKEQ. Trimming removed 0 bases from V and 5 bases from J, with 7 bases in between. This CDR3 has 13 amino acids. CDR3 loop: CASSQDRGTEAFF. CDR3 DNA: TGTGCCAGCAGCCAAGATCGAGGGACTGAAGCTTTCTTT.

CDR3 in amino acids: CASSYSGRNYGYTF. CDR3 nucleotides: TGTGCCAGCAGTTACTCCGGCAGAAACTATGGCTACACCTTC. The rearrangement uses TRBV6-2 or TRBV6-3 and TRBJ1-2, with D uncertain. From germline, CDR1 is MNHEY and CDR2 SVGEGT. The CDR3 sequence is 14 residues long. Deletions cut 0 bases from V and 2 bases from J, with 7 bases between.

This clone is a singleton in its sample. The chain's CDR3 is CASSVGLKYQETQYF. The DNA for the CDR3 is TGTGCCAGCAGCGTAGGCCTAAAGTACCAAGAGACCCAGTACTTC. The chain is built from TRBV9 and TRBJ2-5; no reliable D call. Germline V gene lookup returns CDR1 SGDLS and CDR2 YYNGEE. V gave up 0 bases and J gave up 0 bases, with 9 bases separating them. The CDR3 sequence is 15 residues long.

This chain uses TRBV4-1 with TRBJ1-3; a weak D match, TRBD1 (6 bases). CDR3 length: 17 residues. Germline V gene sequence: CDR1 MGHRA, CDR2 YSYEKL. The V and J ends lost 0 bases and 2 bases respectively, with 14 bases between them. The CDR3, as DNA: TGCGCCAGCAGCCAAGACCCAGGGGATGGGCCTGGAAACACCATATATTTT. Encoded protein: CASSQDPGDGPGNTIYF.

V is TRBV5-5 and J is TRBJ2-2; 10 nucleotides match TRBD2. This CDR3 has 19 amino acids. Germline V gene sequence: CDR1 SGHKS, CDR2 YYEKEE (reference sequence). Trimming cost V 4 bases and J 4 bases; bases outside gene matches: 16. The CDR3 spells CASSQHQRGGALSTGELFF. In DNA form, the CDR3 reads TGTGCCAGCAGCCAGCACCAGCGGGGGGGCGCGCTGTCCACCGGGGAGCTGTTTTTT.

The chain couples TRBV9 to TRBJ2-3, with 11 bases fitting TRBD2. The germline V gene encodes CDR1 SGDLS and CDR2 YYNGEE. The CDR3 runs to 16 residues. Trimming at V came to 0 bases and at J to 5 bases, leaving 5 bases not matched to a gene. The CDR3 loop is CASSVGVAGGQDTQYF. The CDR3 DNA sequence: TGTGCCAGCAGCGTAGGAGTAGCGGGGGGGCAAGATACGCAGTATTTT.

The J gene is TRBJ2-3, the V gene TRBV7-9, with 10 bases that match TRBD1. CDR1 is SEHNR and CDR2 is FQNEAQ in the germline V gene (reference sequence). The CDR3 covers 16 residues. Germline trimming cut 5 bases from V and 4 bases from J; bases unmatched to any gene: 9. The DNA for the CDR3 is TGTGCCAGCAGCCTGACAGGGGGCGAGGGGCCAGATACGCAGTATTTT. This codes for CASSLTGGEGPDTQYF. Complete variable domain (other parts from reference TRBV7-9 and TRBJ2-3): DTGVSQNPRHKITKRGQNVTFRCDPISEHNRLYWYRQTLGQGPEFLTYFQNEAQLEKSRLLSDRFSAERPKGSFSTLEIQRTEQGDSAMYLCASSLTGGEGPDTQYFGPGTRLTVL.

V and J are TRBV5-6 and TRBJ2-7; D is unresolved. Germline loops: CDR1 SGHDT, CDR2 YYEEEE. CDR3 length equals 16 residues. Between the trimmed V and J ends, which lost 0 bases and 6 bases, there was a span of 19 bases. Here the CDR3 reads CASSLVGQFDTSEQYF. CDR3 in DNA: TGTGCCAGCAGCTTGGTAGGGCAGTTCGACACGTCCGAGCAGTACTTC.

The chain carries TRBV2 and TRBJ1-2; tentatively, D is TRBD1 (5 bases). Trimming stripped 4 bases from V and 7 bases from J, with 13 bases between. The CDR3 is 13 amino acids. Germline lookup yields CDR1 SNHLY and CDR2 FYNNEI. As DNA, the CDR3 is TGTGCCAGCAGTGCAGGGTACTCTCGTGGCTACACCTTC. Protein sequence: CASSAGYSRGYTF.

This clone was counted a single time. The chain recombines TRBV7-2 with TRBJ1-2, with 9 positions matching TRBD1. This CDR3 comprises 14 residues. From germline, CDR1 is SGHTA and CDR2 FQGNSA. J lost 6 bases, V lost 5 bases, and 7 bases had no gene match. In nucleotides, the CDR3 is TGTGCCAGCAGCCTTAGGGACAGGGTGGATGGCTACACCTTC. Translation: CASSLRDRVDGYTF. The complete variable domain, with remaining parts taken from reference TRBV7-2 and TRBJ1-2, reads GAGVSQSPSNKVTEKGKDVELRCDPISGHTALYWYRQSLGQGLEFLIYFQGNSAPDKSGLPSDRFSAERTGGSVSTLTIQRTQQEDSAVYLCASSLRDRVDGYTFGSGTRLTVV.

This rearrangement joins TRBV30 to TRBJ1-2, with a weak D call TRBD1 (5 bases). This CDR3 has 20 amino acids. Trimming took off 0 bases at V and 3 bases at J, with 29 bases between the two ends. Germline V lookup: CDR1 GTSNPN, CDR2 SVGIG (reference sequence). This chain's CDR3 is CAWSVEFFLGPNGGHYGYTF. The CDR3 DNA is TGTGCCTGGAGTGTGGAATTCTTCTTAGGCCCTAATGGGGGACACTATGGCTACACCTTC. The variable domain in full, with the rest retrieved from reference TRBV30 and TRBJ1-2, is SQTIHQWPATLVQPVGSPLSLECTVEGTSNPNLYWYRQAAGRGLQLLFYSVGIGQISSEVPQNLSASRPQDRQFILSSKKLLLSDSGFYLCAWSVEFFLGPNGGHYGYTFGSGTRLTVV.

This sequence joins TRBV19 and TRBJ1-5; D remains ambiguous. Germline V gives CDR1 LNHDA, CDR2 SQIVND (reference sequence). V shed 1 base and J shed 1 base, with 14 bases lying between them. CDR3 length equals 17 residues. CDR3 in DNA: TGTGCCAGTAGTATAGTTGGCAGCACGGGAAGCAATCAGCCCCAGCATTTT. This gives the protein CASSIVGSTGSNQPQHF.

The gene calls are TRBV6-1 and TRBJ1-5; D not certain. V lost 3 bases, J lost 5 bases, and 8 bases lay in between. The CDR3 runs 13 residues. The germline V gene encodes CDR1 MNHNS and CDR2 SASEGT. CDR3 bases: TGTGCCAGCAGTGAGGATGGGGATCAGCCCCAGCATTTT. Its translation: CASSEDGDQPQHF.

The chain carries TRBV19 and TRBJ1-5, with 8 bases identical to TRBD1. Trimming at V came to 4 bases and at J to 6 bases, leaving 8 bases not matched to a gene. The CDR3 is 15 amino acids. The germline gives CDR1 LNHDA, CDR2 SQIVND (reference sequence). In DNA, the CDR3 is TGTGCCAGTAGTAAGGACAGGGCGGCGGTTCAGCCCCAGCATTTT. Its translation: CASSKDRAAVQPQHF.

V usage is TRBV19 and J usage is TRBJ1-2, with TRBD1 matching 7 bases. The V and J ends lost 3 bases and 5 bases, in that order; junction bases with no gene match: 6. CDR3 length: 14 residues. Germline V gene sequence: CDR1 LNHDA, CDR2 SQIVND (reference sequence). The CDR3 DNA reads TGTGCCAGTAGTATCTGGGGGACAGAGTATGGCTACACCTTC. Amino acids: CASSIWGTEYGYTF.

The chain uses TRBV7-2 and TRBJ1-6; 8 bases are shared with TRBD1. CDR1 and CDR2 (germline): SGHTA, FQGNSA. V dropped 5 bases and J dropped 13; count of bases not matched to a gene: 10. This CDR3 comprises 14 residues. The CDR3 here is CASSLRDRQMPLHF. DNA for the CDR3: TGTGCCAGCAGCCTCCGGGACAGGCAGATGCCCCTCCACTTT.

The genes are TRBV7-2 and TRBJ2-1, with D maybe TRBD1 (6 bases). Germline V gene data show CDR1 as SGHTA and CDR2 as FQGNSA. The CDR3 is 14 amino acids. V was trimmed by 4 bases and J by 3 bases, leaving 10 bases between them. The CDR3 DNA follows: TGTGCCAGCAGCTCGGACAGTGGCTACAATGAGCAGTTCTTC. Translating gives CASSSDSGYNEQFF.

This rearrangement joins TRBV18 to TRBJ1-2; weak D call: TRBD1 (5 bases). This CDR3 is 17 amino acids long. The germline V and J ends were trimmed by 3 bases and 0 bases, with 17 bases remaining between them. Germline lookup yields CDR1 KGHSH and CDR2 LQKENI. The DNA of the CDR3 is TGTGCCAGCTCACCGTCGATAGACAGACTTACTAACTATGGCTACACCTTC. Its translation is CASSPSIDRLTNYGYTF.

The chain has TRBV6-2 or TRBV6-3 and TRBJ2-2, with D uncertain. Germline lookup yields CDR1 MNHEY and CDR2 SVGEGT. The CDR3 has 13 amino acids. Trimming took off 5 bases at V and 5 bases at J, with 9 bases between the two ends. The CDR3 loop is CASSALMTGELFF. Here the CDR3 DNA reads TGTGCCAGCAGTGCCCTAATGACCGGGGAGCTGTTTTTT.